This TCR beta chain was captured in a study of cytomegalovirus exposure and HLA in healthy donors (dated by TCRdb to about 2017). Background on the whole study: An earlier analysis of some 600 of the donors reported 250 to 300 Gb of sequence data and around 110 million unique TCR beta sequences obtained from 180 million or so T cells. An early release that covered around 590 HLA-typed donors contained approximately 290 gigabases of sequencing data and around 85 million unique TCR sequences. Donor age, sex, ethnicity and CMV serostatus were compiled together with the repertoire data. The study combined high-throughput TCR immunosequencing, statistical association of individual TCRs with disease status, and machine learning to predict cytomegalovirus infection status. An earlier analysis of 587 of the donors used high-throughput TCR beta sequencing to judge whether each TCR beta V gene segment behaved as functional or pseudogenic. HLA typing covered class I and class II loci at four-digit resolution. In a later genetic analysis, genome-wide SNP genotypes for about 65% of the 666 donors were used, and that subset was treated as a discovery cohort. Because of strong linkage in the cohort, four to six DR-DQ haplotypes were treated as single units for association and clustering. Besides the first cohort of some 670 subjects, a separate validation cohort made up of 120 different subjects was used. Typing coverage differed by locus: A, B, C, DRB1 and DQB1 were typed in about 620-640 donors, DQA1 in about 510, DPA1 in over 600, and DPB1 in around 440. Rather than drawing on any new phenotypic data, the later analysis identified candidate immune exposures from TCR beta sequences and the way those sequences occurred across donors. Among a few hundred genotyped donors of the cohort, an average of roughly 240,000 unique TCR beta nucleotide sequences were sequenced per donor, roughly 20% of them non-productive. The study profiled the T cell repertoires of more than 500 subjects by immunosequencing and related them to cytomegalovirus serostatus. The study aimed to test whether cataloging public T cell receptors could reveal signatures of past pathogen exposure. A later analysis re-examined previously published TCR beta repertoires from around 670 donors and added high-resolution HLA genotyping to investigate patterns of TCR occurrence. Among the approximately 400 genotyped donors, 81% belonged to the genetic ancestry cluster associated with self-reported Caucasian donors. Every discovery cohort repertoire had been produced on one sequencing platform.

Trimming leaves V shorter by 1 base and J shorter by 4 bases, with the junction holding 2 bases beyond the gene matches. Counted from cysteine to phenylalanine, this CDR3 has 14 amino acids. The only DNA kept is the CDR3, 42 bases in frame from the first base. CDR1 and CDR2, per the germline V gene (reference sequence), are SGHNT and YYREEE. In total, approximately 700 healthy bone marrow donors made up the cohort. At the time of sampling, all cohort members were nominally healthy, though unrecorded immune exposures were likely present. The donor was CMV seronegative and belonged to the group of 320 or so seronegative cohort members. Every donor gave a peripheral blood sample, and the peripheral blood mononuclear cells from that sample were used for TCR beta sequencing. Genomic DNA was extracted from the blood cell samples with the Qiagen DNeasy Blood Extraction Kit. The library relied on the immunoSEQ multiplex PCR assay. A mixture of 60 forward primers for TCR Vbeta segments and 13 reverse primers for TCR Jbeta segments was used in the multiplex PCR. The CDR3 region of rearranged TCR beta genes was amplified from genomic DNA with a multiplex PCR assay. On the Illumina HiSeq System, the amplified TCR beta libraries were sequenced as 87-base-pair reads. As for the original processing: A later analysis counted tens of millions of unique TCR beta chains across the 650 to 700 repertoires, and around 9.9 million of these chains were shared by at least two donors. Raw reads were error-corrected and collapsed into unique sequences by a nearest-neighbor algorithm in which closely related sequences were merged to remove PCR and sequencing errors. To assign V, D and J gene segments, CDR3 sequences were aligned to IMGT reference sequences. For a sequence to be retained, a match of at least six nucleotides was required to both a V gene segment and a J gene segment. A rearrangement was called productive if the CDR3 had no stop codons and remained in frame with V and J, and every other rearrangement was called non-productive. Following IMGT convention, CDR3 was defined as the stretch from the second conserved V-encoded cysteine up to the conserved J-encoded phenylalanine. In an earlier analysis of approximately 500 of the donors, sequences lacking an unambiguous match to a single V gene segment were excluded. In an earlier analysis of approximately 590 of the donors, a V segment was called functional when productive rearrangements were above 56.7%, and segregating when the standard deviation between donors exceeded 5%. A statistical classification framework was built to diagnose cytomegalovirus status from the catalog of TCR beta chain sequences. In a later analysis, V and J genes were assigned by comparing TCR nucleotide sequences against IMGT/GENE-DB human TR gene sequences. A later analysis assigned CDR3 sequences and most-parsimonious VDJ recombination scenarios with the TCRdist pipeline. A later analysis defined each TCR beta chain by its CDR3 amino acid sequence plus V-gene family, and excluded reads lacking a unique V-gene family. A later analysis removed 550 to 650 highly shared, low-generation-probability nucleotide sequences to deal with suspected cross-contamination and a sequencing artifact. For each public chain, a later analysis derived a clonal expansion index from normalized ranks of inferred template counts within each repertoire. In a later analysis, generation probabilities were computed with a VDJ recombination model fitted to out-of-frame rearrangements, and the resulting probabilities were checked against IGoR. A later analysis scored TCR-TCR, TCR-HLA and TCR-CMV co-occurrence with hypergeometric tests, applying a repertoire-size bias correction to TCR pairs. False discovery rates were estimated in a later analysis by permuting HLA or CMV assignments 20 times. A later analysis grouped co-occurring TCRs with DBSCAN, adding TCRdist sequence similarity when clustering within HLA-allele-positive subsets. For co-occurrence clustering, repertoires with fewer than 30,000 or more than 120,000 public chains were excluded, along with a handful of repertoires with anomalous nucleotide sharing. TCRdb carries this immuneACCESS record with in-frame sequences only. Its versions omit some clonotypes, under half of them owing to an unresolved V gene in the studies checked, with the rest unexplained. The V and J calls and clone size are taken from that table; D and trimming were inferred from the DNA. This sample gives 150,000 to 180,000 clones in total; around 74% of them show up just once. The ten largest make up approximately 3% of the sample.

Worth noting for this clone: The specificity of this receptor is unknown. No base-level quality is on record; no much larger clone is a single base apart.

Summary of the overall study and its limitations: The presence/absence analyses assumed that sequencing depth was roughly uniform across donors, and that assumption may not be true. HLA typing was unavailable for some donors at each locus, so association tests used only the typed subset. Some IMGT-functional V segments, including TRBV6-2 and TRBV6-3, could not be distinguished by the 87-base-pair reads and were therefore excluded. A group of highly shared sequence variants was considered likely to be a technical artifact of the sequencing pipeline. A few of the identified cytomegalovirus-associated TCR beta chains were confirmed in vitro to be specific for cytomegalovirus antigens. According to a later genetic analysis, donors in an Asian-associated ancestry cluster had fewer N-insertions in productive TCRs than the approximately 630-donor mean. The classifier was reported to diagnose cytomegalovirus status with high specificity and sensitivity in both the original cohort and the validation cohort. A later analysis reported that several top co-occurrence clusters appeared linked to parvovirus B19, influenza, CMV and Epstein-Barr virus. A total of roughly 160 TCR beta chains were listed by the study as associated with cytomegalovirus. Most CMV-associated TCR beta chains appeared to be HLA-restricted in a later analysis, and the HLA associations seemed to be driven largely by CMV exposure. V-gene and J-gene trimming of TCR beta chains was associated with a missense DCLRE1C variant in a later genetic analysis, and the association was replicated in an independent cohort. In an earlier analysis of fewer than 750 of the donors, most TCR beta V segments were observed in productive rearrangements about 90% or about 30% of the time, broadly matching IMGT annotations. While some public TCRs were present in many individuals, most TCR sequences turned up only very rarely across donors. Because counts were too low, roughly 16 rarely observed V segments, including chromosome 9 orphons, were excluded from the earlier analysis of several hundred of the donors. Linkage disequilibrium might explain the correlated functional status among segregating V segments, but an unknown experimental factor could not be ruled out. A further reported finding was that TCR beta sequences accurately predicted the HLA-A and HLA-B alleles for most subjects in the first cohort. When HLA alleles, especially DR and DQ, strongly co-occurred, TCR associations were difficult to assign to individual alleles. According to the authors, the approach could potentially be generalized to other disease states and immunological phenotypes. A later analysis found that TCR association rates varied across HLA loci, with DRB1 alleles showing the most associated TCRs and HLA-C alleles the fewest. Immune exposure information for the cohort was limited to CMV serostatus. In a later analysis, HLA-associated TCR beta chains were found to be more clonally expanded and to have lower generation probabilities than equally common non-associated chains. Specific HLA alleles were associated with about 17,000 TCR beta sequences at a false discovery rate of 0.05 in a later analysis. This cohort had only TCR beta chains sequenced, and the lack of alpha or paired-chain data limited which features could be detected.

The chain links TRBV5-4 with TRBJ1-2; 9 central nucleotides agree with TRBD1. The source of this sequence is a man between 18 and 29 years old in good health and CMV-seronegative. The sample was PBMCs. In nucleotides, the sequence is TGTGCCAGCAGCTTGTGGGGACAGGGCTATGGCTACACCTTC. Translated, this is CASSLWGQGYGYTF.